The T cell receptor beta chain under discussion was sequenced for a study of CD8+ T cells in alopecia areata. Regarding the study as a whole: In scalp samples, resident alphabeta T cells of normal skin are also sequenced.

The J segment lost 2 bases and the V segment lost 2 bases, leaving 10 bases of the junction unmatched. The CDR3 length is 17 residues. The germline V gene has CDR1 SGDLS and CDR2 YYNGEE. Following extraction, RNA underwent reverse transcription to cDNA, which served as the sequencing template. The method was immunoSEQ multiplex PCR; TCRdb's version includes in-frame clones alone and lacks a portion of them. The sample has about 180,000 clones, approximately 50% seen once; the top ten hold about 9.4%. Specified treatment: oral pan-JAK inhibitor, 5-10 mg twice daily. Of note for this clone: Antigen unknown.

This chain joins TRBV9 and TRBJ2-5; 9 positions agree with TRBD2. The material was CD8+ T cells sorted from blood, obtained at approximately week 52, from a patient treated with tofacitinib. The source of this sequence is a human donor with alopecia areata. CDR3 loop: CASSVGPGLAPQETQYF. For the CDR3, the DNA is TGTGCCAGCAGCGTGGGACCGGGACTAGCACCACAAGAGACCCAGTACTTC.